This T cell receptor beta chain was identified during a study of T-cell reconstitution after alpha-beta-depleted transplantation in children (dated by TCRdb to 2016 to 2018). Regarding the research as a whole: T-cell immune reconstitution after TCRalphabeta/CD19-depleted allogeneic hematopoietic cell transplantation in children was quantitatively tracked in the study by means of TCR repertoire profiling.

Details on this clonotype: Its recognized antigen is unknown. Base qualities are not provided; no much larger clone lies one nucleotide away.

The CDR3, from cysteine to phenylalanine, totals 19 residues. Only the CDR3 DNA is retained, 57 bases long and in frame from the first base. Ends trimmed: V by 9 bases, J by 4 bases; bases unmatched to a gene: 19. CDR1 is given as MGHDK and CDR2 as SYGVNS, both from the germline V gene. The library came from PCR. Reads for this sample came from an Illumina HiSeq 2500. Molecular barcoding was employed in the preparation of TCR libraries, with unique molecular identifiers being used to normalize TCRbeta repertoire quantification. TCRdb took the public reads, trimmed them with fastp at Q25, ran MiXCR for clone calling and kept in-frame beta chains. Entries that share a CDR3 protein sequence are merged under the most common genes and DNA. The sample table holds 640,000 or so distinct CDR3 sequences, of which around 16% were seen once. About 1.1% of the sample is taken by the ten largest.

The sequence joins TRBV25-1 to TRBJ2-6, with TRBD1 identical over 9 junction bases. The clonotype comes from a human donor who donated a stem cell graft to a child with acute myeloid leukemia. The specimen comprised PBMCs from the stem cell graft donor, sampled from the stem cell graft. The nucleotides are TGTGCCAGTTCTAAGTTCACCGGGACAGGGCCTATGGGGGCCAACGTCCTGACTTTC. It specifies CASSKFTGTGPMGANVLTF.